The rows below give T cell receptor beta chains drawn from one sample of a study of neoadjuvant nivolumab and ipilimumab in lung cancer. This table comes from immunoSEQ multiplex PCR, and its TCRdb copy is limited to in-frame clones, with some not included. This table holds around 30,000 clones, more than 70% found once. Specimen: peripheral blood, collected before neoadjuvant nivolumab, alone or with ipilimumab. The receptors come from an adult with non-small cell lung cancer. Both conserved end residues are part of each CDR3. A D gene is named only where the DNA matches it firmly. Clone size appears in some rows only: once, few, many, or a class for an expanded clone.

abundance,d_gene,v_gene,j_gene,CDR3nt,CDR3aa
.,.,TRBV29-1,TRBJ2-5,TGCAGCGTTGATACGGCCGGTGGAGAGACCCAGTACTTC,CSVDTAGGETQYF
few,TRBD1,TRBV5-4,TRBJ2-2,TGTGCCAGCAGCCAGACAGGGGTGAAGCTGTTTTTT,CASSQTGVKLFF
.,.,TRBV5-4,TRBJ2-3,TGTGCCAGCACCTCAGAGGGGGGAAGCACAGATACGCAGTATTTT,CASTSEGGSTDTQYF
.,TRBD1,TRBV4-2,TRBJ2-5,TGTGCCAGCAGCCAACCGGGACAGAACTCTATGGAGACCCAGTACTTC,CASSQPGQNSMETQYF
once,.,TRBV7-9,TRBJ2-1,TGTGCCAGCAGCTTAACAAGCGCCCACAATGAGCAGTTCTTC,CASSLTSAHNEQFF
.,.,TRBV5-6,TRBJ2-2,TGTGCCAGCAGCTCGTATACCTCCGGGACGGAAATGACCGGGGAGCTGTTTTTT,CASSSYTSGTEMTGELFF
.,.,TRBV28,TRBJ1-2,TGTGCCAGCAGTTCCCGATTCATCACCTATGGCTACACCTTC,CASSSRFITYGYTF
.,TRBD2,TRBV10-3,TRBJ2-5,TGTGCCACCTCTTTTAGCGGGGGGGAAGAGACCCAGTACTTC,CATSFSGGEETQYF
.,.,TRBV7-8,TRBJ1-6,TGTGCCAGCAGCTTAGGGCCGGCTCAGGGGTATTCACCCCTCCACTTT,CASSLGPAQGYSPLHF
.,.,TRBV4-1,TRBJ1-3,TGCGCCAGCAGCCAAGTAGATCTCGGGTTTCTTCGGACGAACACCATATATTTT,CASSQVDLGFLRTNTIYF
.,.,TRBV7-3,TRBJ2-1,TGTGCCAGCGGGCAGGGGATTGCCAATGAGCAGTTCTTC,CASGQGIANEQFF
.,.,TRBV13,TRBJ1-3,TGTGCCAGCAGCCCCAGGGGTACTCGGAGGGCAAACACCATATATTTT,CASSPRGTRRANTIYF
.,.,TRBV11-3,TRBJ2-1,TGTGCCAGCAGCTTAGACGCGGGGGCCCTCTACAATGAGCAGTTCTTC,CASSLDAGALYNEQFF
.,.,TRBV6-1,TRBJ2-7,TGTGCCAGCAGTAGCCTGCCCTCCTACGAGCAGTACTTC,CASSSLPSYEQYF
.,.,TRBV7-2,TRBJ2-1,TGTGCCAGCAGCTTAGCCAGCGCCTACAATGAGCAGTTCTTC,CASSLASAYNEQFF
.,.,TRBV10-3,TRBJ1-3,TGTGCCACCTCGGACACTTACTCTGGAAACACCATATATTTT,CATSDTYSGNTIYF
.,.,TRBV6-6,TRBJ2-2,TGTGCCAGCAGTTACGTCAGAGACACCGGGGAGCTGTTTTTT,CASSYVRDTGELFF
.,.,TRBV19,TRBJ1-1,TGTGCCAGTAGTTCCCTGACCGGGGGGAGAGGCACTGAAGCTTTCTTT,CASSSLTGGRGTEAFF
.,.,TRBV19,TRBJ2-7,TGTGCCAGTAGTATATCCACAGGGGGGGAGGAGCAGTACTTC,CASSISTGGEEQYF
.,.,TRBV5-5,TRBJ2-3,TGTGCCAGCAGCCAGAGGGGGGGCCTCGATACGCAGTATTTT,CASSQRGGLDTQYF
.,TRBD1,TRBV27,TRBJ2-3,TGTGCCAGCAGGGACAGGGCTTACACAGATACGCAGTATTTT,CASRDRAYTDTQYF
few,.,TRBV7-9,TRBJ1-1,TGTGCCAGCACCTCTTACGGGGGCACTGAAGCTTTCTTT,CASTSYGGTEAFF
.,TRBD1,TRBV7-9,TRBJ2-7,TGTGCCAGCAGCTCCCGACAGGGGGCCTCCTTCACCTACGAGCAGTACTTC,CASSSRQGASFTYEQYF
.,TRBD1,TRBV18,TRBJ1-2,TGTGCCAGCTCACCGGGGACAGCTTATGGCTACACCTTC,CASSPGTAYGYTF
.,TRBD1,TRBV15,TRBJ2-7,TGTGCCACCAGCCGTGGGACAGGGTCATCCTACGAGCAGTACTTC,CATSRGTGSSYEQYF
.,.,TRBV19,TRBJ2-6,TGTGCCAGTAGTATCGGGGTGACTGGGGCCAACGTCCTGACTTTC,CASSIGVTGANVLTF
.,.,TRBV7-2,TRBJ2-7,TGTGCCAGCAGCGCCTCCTACGAGCAGTACTTC,CASSASYEQYF
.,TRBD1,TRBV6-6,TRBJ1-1,TGTGCCAGCAGTAACCCCGGGACAGCCAACACTGAAGCTTTCTTT,CASSNPGTANTEAFF
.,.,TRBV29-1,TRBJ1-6,TGCAGCGTAGGGGACGGCGACTATAATTCACCCCTCCACTTT,CSVGDGDYNSPLHF
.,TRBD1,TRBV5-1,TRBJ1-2,TGCGCCAGCAGCTCAACCGGACAGGGGGCCCGCTATGGCTACACCTTC,CASSSTGQGARYGYTF
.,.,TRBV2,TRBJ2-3,TGTGCCAGCAGTGAACAGGATGGGAGCACAGATACGCAGTATTTT,CASSEQDGSTDTQYF
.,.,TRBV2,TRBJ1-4,TGTGCCAGCCGCGGGGGCAGGGCGGGTGAAAAACTGTTTTTT,CASRGGRAGEKLFF
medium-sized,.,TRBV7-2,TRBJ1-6,TGTGCCAGCAGTCCAGTAGGGGGATCAGATAATTCACCCCTCCACTTT,CASSPVGGSDNSPLHF
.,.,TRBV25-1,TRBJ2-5,TGTGCCAGCAGTGGGGACCTCGGGGGGACCCAGTACTTC,CASSGDLGGTQYF
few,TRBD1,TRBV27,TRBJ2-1,TGTGCCAGCAGCTCAGGGACAGGGGGTTGGAATGAGCAGTTCTTC,CASSSGTGGWNEQFF
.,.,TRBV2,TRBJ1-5,TGTGCCAGCAGTGAGGAGATGGGGAGCAATCAGCCCCAGCATTTT,CASSEEMGSNQPQHF
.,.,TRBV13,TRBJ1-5,TGTGCCAGCAGCACCAACAGGAATCAGCCCCAGCATTTT,CASSTNRNQPQHF
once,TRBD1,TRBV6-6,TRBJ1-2,TGTGCCAGCAGCCGGACGGAGGGGGCGTCCGGCTACACCTTC,CASSRTEGASGYTF
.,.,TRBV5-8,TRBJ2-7,TGTGCCAGCAGCTTGGGTAGGGGAGTGGTCGAGCAGTACTTC,CASSLGRGVVEQYF
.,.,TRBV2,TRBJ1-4,TGTGCCAGCAGTGCTGGCAGAGAAAAACTGTTTTTT,CASSAGREKLFF
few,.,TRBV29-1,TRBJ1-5,TGCAGCGTCGGACAGACCAATCAGCCCCAGCATTTT,CSVGQTNQPQHF
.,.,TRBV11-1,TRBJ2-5,TGTGCCAGCAGCTTAGACGTTTCACTAGAGACCCAGTACTTC,CASSLDVSLETQYF
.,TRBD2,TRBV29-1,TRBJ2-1,TGCAGCGTCACGGGACTAGCGGGGGGCTCCTACAATGAGCAGTTCTTC,CSVTGLAGGSYNEQFF
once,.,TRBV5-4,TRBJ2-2,TGTGCCAGCAGCTTGGACAGTAACACCGGGGAGCTGTTTTTT,CASSLDSNTGELFF
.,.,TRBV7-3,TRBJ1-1,TGTGCCAGCAGCTTAAGAACTGAAGCTTTCTTT,CASSLRTEAFF
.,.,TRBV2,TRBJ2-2,TGTGCCAGCAGTGTAGGGGTCACCGGGGAGCTGTTTTTT,CASSVGVTGELFF